Listed below are T cell receptor beta chains from one sample, sequenced in a study of beta chain features in type 1 diabetes. The method was immunoSEQ multiplex PCR; TCRdb's version includes in-frame clones alone and lacks a portion of them. The table shows hundreds of thousands of clones, with 15% to 19% occurring only once. Sample: naive CD4+ T cells from blood. Receptor source: a man between 18 and 29 years old in good health. CDR3s leave out the opening cysteine and the closing phenylalanine or tryptophan. Clone size is given for some rows only: seen once, a few or many times, or a class if the clone is expanded.

V	J	size	CDR3
TRBV5-1	TRBJ2-2	few	ASRNTGTTGELF
TRBV9	TRBJ1-2	.	ASSTQGQSYGYT
TRBV28	TRBJ1-2	once	ASRPLQGTEGSVT
TRBV2	TRBJ2-4	few	ASSEAGVVAKNIQY
TRBV5-1	TRBJ1-2	.	ASSGSGQTLTNYGYT
TRBV6-4	TRBJ2-1	few	ASSALAGSSYNEQF
TRBV28	TRBJ2-7	.	ASSSSSYEQY
TRBV19	TRBJ2-7	.	ASSYGTGGYEQY
TRBV5-1	TRBJ2-3	.	ASSLGSGASTDTQY
TRBV7-9	TRBJ1-2	few	ASSPQVQANYGYT
TRBV7-2	TRBJ2-5	few	ASSLARGGILQETQY
TRBV5-4	TRBJ1-6	.	ASSLVGGLGNSPLH
TRBV18	TRBJ2-7	.	ASSPPKGGSSYEQY
TRBV5-1	TRBJ2-1	.	ASSDTGRVSYNEQF
TRBV7-2	TRBJ2-5	few	ASSLASTGGREKTQY
TRBV5-6	TRBJ2-2	.	ASSLARENTGELF
TRBV7-7	TRBJ2-7	few	ASSLDLSYEQY
TRBV10-3	TRBJ1-2	.	AISERTGRNYGYT
TRBV19	TRBJ2-2	.	ASSIEGSYTGELF
TRBV9	TRBJ1-2	few	ASSPLGIGYGYT
TRBV19	TRBJ2-2	few	ASRTGQGGGELF
TRBV28	TRBJ1-1	.	ASRSRGGRSTEAF
TRBV28	TRBJ1-5	few	ASSFGQVRNQPQH
TRBV28	TRBJ2-7	few	ASSSSGTTSSYEQY
TRBV4-3	TRBJ2-3	.	ASSRTAGPSTDTQY
TRBV29-1	TRBJ2-1	.	SVAPWVYNEQF
TRBV6-1	TRBJ2-2	.	ASSRDRGFSGELF
TRBV5-6	TRBJ1-1	.	ASSLYRLTRDTEAF
TRBV18	TRBJ2-2	.	ASSTTGGVTGELF
TRBV10-2	TRBJ2-5	.	ASSRGALQETQY
TRBV23-1	TRBJ2-3	many	ASSQLSGRSTDTQY
TRBV28	TRBJ2-1	few	ASSGTGTGYNEQF
TRBV27	TRBJ2-3	.	ASSPPRTSGRILY
TRBV27	TRBJ1-1	.	ASSYRDTSTEAF
TRBV18	TRBJ1-5	few	ASSPQGLNQPQH
TRBV29-1	TRBJ2-2	few	SVRGAGGELF
TRBV5-6	TRBJ1-4	.	ASSSPGQDHRGGKLF
TRBV2	TRBJ1-3	few	ASSAGQGAGNTIY
TRBV13	TRBJ2-2	.	ASSLESRSRADTGELF
TRBV25-1	TRBJ2-1	.	ASKGLAVNEQF
TRBV28	TRBJ1-6	.	ASRLTGGSYNSPLH
TRBV28	TRBJ2-1	few	ASSPRQGSSGLRYNEQF
TRBV5-1	TRBJ2-7	few	ASSSDGLYEQY
TRBV5-1	TRBJ2-7	.	ASSPSGTVYEQY
TRBV9	TRBJ2-1	.	ASNLQGVREQF
TRBV11-2	TRBJ2-5	few	ASSPDRGRETQY
TRBV5-5	TRBJ2-2	few	ASSGQNTGELF
TRBV18	TRBJ2-7	.	ASSPRTGSNEQY